The clone carrying this T cell receptor (beta chain) was found many times. RNA transcripts served as template for amplifying TCR beta CDR3 sequences. Second-round multiplex PCR followed a first-round RT-PCR using HTBI primers. Each CDR3 protein is one row after TCRdb ran MiXCR on the multiplex PCR reads. The sample lists roughly 400,000 distinct CDR3 sequences, roughly 15% occurring once. The source of the sample is a study of Graves' ophthalmopathy and Graves' hyperthyroidism. CDR1 is MNHNS and CDR2 is SASEGT in the germline V gene. V gave up 2 bases and J gave up 1 base, with 11 bases separating them. This CDR3 contains 15 residues.

The chain couples TRBV6-1 to TRBJ1-2; a possible D gene is TRBD1 (6 bases). This TCR derives from an adult woman with stable Graves' hyperthyroidism. Sequencing was done on a sample of peripheral blood. The CDR3 reads CASSEIRTDNYGYTF. As DNA, the CDR3 is TGTGCCAGCAGTGAAATCAGGACAGATAACTATGGCTACACCTTC.